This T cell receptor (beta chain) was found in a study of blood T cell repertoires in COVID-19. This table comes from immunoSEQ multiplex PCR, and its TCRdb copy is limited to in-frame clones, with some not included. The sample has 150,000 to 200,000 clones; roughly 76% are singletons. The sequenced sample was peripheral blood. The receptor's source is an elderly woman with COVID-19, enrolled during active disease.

The CDR3 loop reads CASSLGGQGPTNEKLFF. The CDR3 bases are TGTGCCAGCAGCTTAGGGGGACAGGGGCCAACTAATGAAAAACTGTTTTTT. The chain couples TRBV7-9 to TRBJ1-4; 10 nucleotides align to TRBD1. The CDR3 totals 17 residues. CDR1 and CDR2 from the germline V gene are SEHNR and FQNEAQ (reference sequence). V lost 1 base to trimming and J lost 0 bases; unmatched junction nucleotides: 2.